The entry below gives a single TCR beta chain sequence along with its context. The data are from a study of control samples from healthy donors and cancer patients. Sequencing used immunoSEQ multiplex PCR; TCRdb keeps in-frame clones, though not all of them. There are under 95,000 clones in the sample; around four fifths occur only once, and about 16% lies in the top ten. The CDR3 is 13 amino acids. The V gene lost 0 bases and the J gene lost 5 bases, with 8 bases spanning the gap. In germline, CDR1 is SGDLS, CDR2 YYNGEE. J is TRBJ1-1 and V is TRBV9; D gene unclear. Sequencing used blood. The TCR comes from a man between 50 and 59 years old in good health. The CDR3 region has the DNA TGTGCCAGCAGCGTAGGATCCGGAACTGAAGCTTTCTTT. Translating it yields CASSVGSGTEAFF.